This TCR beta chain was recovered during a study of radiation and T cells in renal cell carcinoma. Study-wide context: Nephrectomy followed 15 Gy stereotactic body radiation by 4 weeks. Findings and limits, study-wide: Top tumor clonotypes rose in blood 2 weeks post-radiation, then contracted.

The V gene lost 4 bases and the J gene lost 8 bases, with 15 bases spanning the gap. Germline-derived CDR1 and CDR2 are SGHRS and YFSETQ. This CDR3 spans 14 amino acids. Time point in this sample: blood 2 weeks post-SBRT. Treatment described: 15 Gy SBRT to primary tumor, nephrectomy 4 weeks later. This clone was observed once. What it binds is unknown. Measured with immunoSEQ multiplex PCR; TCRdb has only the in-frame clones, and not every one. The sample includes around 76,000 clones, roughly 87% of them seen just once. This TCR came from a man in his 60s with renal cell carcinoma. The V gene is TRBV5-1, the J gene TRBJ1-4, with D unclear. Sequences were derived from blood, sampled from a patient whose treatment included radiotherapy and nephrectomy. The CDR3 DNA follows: TGCGCCAGCAGCCCCGAGGGAGTAGGAGAAAAACTGTTTTTT. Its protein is CASSPEGVGEKLFF.